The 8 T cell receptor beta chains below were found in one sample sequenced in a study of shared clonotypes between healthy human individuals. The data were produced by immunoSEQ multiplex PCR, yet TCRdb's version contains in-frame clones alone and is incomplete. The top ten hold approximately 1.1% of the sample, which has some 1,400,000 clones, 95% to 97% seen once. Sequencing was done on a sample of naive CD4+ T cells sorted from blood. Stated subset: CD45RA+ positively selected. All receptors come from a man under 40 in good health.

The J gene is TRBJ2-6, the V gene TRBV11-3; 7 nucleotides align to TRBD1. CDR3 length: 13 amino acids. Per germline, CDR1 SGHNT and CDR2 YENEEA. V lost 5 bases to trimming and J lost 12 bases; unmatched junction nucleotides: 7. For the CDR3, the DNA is TGTGCCAGCAGCCCCGGGACAGAGGCCGTCCTGACTTTC. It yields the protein CASSPGTEAVLTF.

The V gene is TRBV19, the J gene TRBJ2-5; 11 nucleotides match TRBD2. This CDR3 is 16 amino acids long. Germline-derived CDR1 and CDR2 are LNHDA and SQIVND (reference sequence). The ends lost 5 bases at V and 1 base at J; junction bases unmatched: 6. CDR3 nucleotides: TGTGCCAGTAGTCCACAGGGACTAGCGGTCCAAGAGACCCAGTACTTC. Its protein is CASSPQGLAVQETQYF.

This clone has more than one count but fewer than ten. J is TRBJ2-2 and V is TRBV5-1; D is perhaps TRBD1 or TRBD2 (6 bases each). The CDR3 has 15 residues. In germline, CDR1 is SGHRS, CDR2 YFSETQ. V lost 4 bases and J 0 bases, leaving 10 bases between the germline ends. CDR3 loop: CASSRGTPNTGELFF. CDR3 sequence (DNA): TGCGCCAGCAGCCGCGGGACACCGAACACCGGGGAGCTGTTTTTT.

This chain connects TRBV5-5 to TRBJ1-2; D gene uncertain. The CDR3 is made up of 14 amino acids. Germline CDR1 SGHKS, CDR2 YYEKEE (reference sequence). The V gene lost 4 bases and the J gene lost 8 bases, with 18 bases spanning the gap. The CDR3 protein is CASSPVDLYRGYTF. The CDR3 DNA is TGTGCCAGCAGCCCCGTGGACCTTTATAGAGGCTACACCTTC.

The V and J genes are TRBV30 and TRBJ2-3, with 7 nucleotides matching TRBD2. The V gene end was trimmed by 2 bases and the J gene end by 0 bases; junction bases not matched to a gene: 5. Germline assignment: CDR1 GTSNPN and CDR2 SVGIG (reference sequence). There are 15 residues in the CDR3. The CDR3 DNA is TGTGCCTGGAGTCCTAGACTAGCCAGCACAGATACGCAGTATTTT. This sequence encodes CAWSPRLASTDTQYF.

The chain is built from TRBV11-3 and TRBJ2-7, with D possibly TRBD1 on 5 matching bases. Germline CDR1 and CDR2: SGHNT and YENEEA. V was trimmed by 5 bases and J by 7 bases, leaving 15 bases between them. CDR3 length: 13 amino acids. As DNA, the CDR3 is TGTGCCAGCAGCGTAGGCCGGCAGGGAGAGCAGTACTTC. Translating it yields CASSVGRQGEQYF.

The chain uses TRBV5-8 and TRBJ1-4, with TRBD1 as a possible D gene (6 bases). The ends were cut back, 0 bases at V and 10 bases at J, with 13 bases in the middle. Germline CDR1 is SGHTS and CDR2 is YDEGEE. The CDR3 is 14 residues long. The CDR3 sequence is CASSLGGLGRKLFF. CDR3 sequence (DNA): TGTGCCAGCAGCTTGGGGGGGCTGGGGCGAAAACTGTTTTTT. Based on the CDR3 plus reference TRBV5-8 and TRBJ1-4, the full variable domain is EAGVTQSPTHLIKTRGQQATLRCSPISGHTSVYWYQQALGLGLQFLLWYDEGEERNRGNFPPRFSGRQFPNYSSELNVNALELEDSALYLCASSLGGLGRKLFFGSGTQLSVL.

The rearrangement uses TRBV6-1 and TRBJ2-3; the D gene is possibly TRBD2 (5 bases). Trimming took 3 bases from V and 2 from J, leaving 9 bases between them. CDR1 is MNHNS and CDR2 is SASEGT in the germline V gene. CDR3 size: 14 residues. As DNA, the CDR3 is TGTGCCAGCAGTGACGGGATCGCCACAGATACGCAGTATTTT. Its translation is CASSDGIATDTQYF.